This TCR beta chain was sequenced for a study of T cell responses to AZD1222 COVID-19 vaccine. This CDR3 is built from 16 residues. The ends lost 0 bases at V and 2 bases at J; junction bases unmatched: 5. Germline V gene sequence: CDR1 LGHNA, CDR2 YNFKEQ. This clone showed up just a few times. Assay: immunoSEQ multiplex PCR; the TCRdb copy retains only in-frame clones and omits some. The data hold around 60,000 clones, with 80% to 95% observed a single time. The source material was peripheral blood, sampled 28 days after the second dose of the MenACWY control vaccine. This TCR was sampled from an adult who received the MenACWY meningococcal vaccine as a control. The genes are TRBV4-2 and TRBJ2-7; 9 nucleotides line up with TRBD2. The CDR3 DNA is TGTGCCAGCAGCCAAGAGACTAGCGGACTGACCTACGAGCAGTACTTC. Protein product: CASSQETSGLTYEQYF.